Reported below is one T cell receptor beta chain. This clone was seen more than once but under ten times. Its antigen specificity is not known. No much larger clone is present one base from it, and per-base qualities are unavailable. This sample is drawn from a study of cytomegalovirus exposure and HLA in healthy donors (dated by TCRdb to the late 2010s). Background for the entire study: In an earlier analysis of 587 of the donors, under 300 Gb of sequence data and 90 million to 130 million unique TCR beta sequences from approximately 180 million T cells were reported. About 310 gigabases of sequencing data and approximately 80 million unique TCR sequences were included in an early release covering several hundred HLA-typed donors. Of the roughly 400 genotyped donors, roughly 80% were placed in the genetic ancestry cluster associated with self-reported Caucasian donors. The study was designed to test whether signatures of past pathogen exposure could be identified by cataloging public T cell receptors. The study profiled the T cell repertoires of hundreds of subjects by immunosequencing and related them to cytomegalovirus serostatus. A separate validation cohort of roughly 120 different subjects was used in addition to the approximately 640-subject first cohort. The study combined high-throughput TCR immunosequencing, statistical association of individual TCRs with disease status, and machine learning to predict cytomegalovirus infection status. A later analysis re-examined previously published TCR beta repertoires from around 670 donors and added high-resolution HLA genotyping to investigate patterns of TCR occurrence. Rather than using new phenotypic data, the later analysis identified candidate immune exposures from TCR beta sequences and from how often those sequences occurred across donors. To decide whether each TCR beta V gene segment behaved as functional or pseudogenic, an earlier analysis of over 500 of the donors relied on high-throughput TCR beta sequencing. Donor age, sex, ethnicity and CMV serostatus were compiled alongside the repertoire data. A later genetic analysis took genome-wide SNP genotypes for about three fifths of the 666 donors and used that subset as a discovery cohort. All discovery cohort repertoires had been generated on a single sequencing platform. Class I and class II HLA loci were covered by the typing at four-digit resolution. Typing coverage differed by locus: A, B, C, DRB1 and DQB1 were typed in roughly 620-640 donors, DQA1 in 522, DPA1 in approximately 610, and DPB1 in roughly 450. Roughly 5 DR-DQ haplotypes were handled as single units for association and clustering, since linkage in the cohort was strong. Among around 400 genotyped donors of the cohort, an average of around 250,000 unique TCR beta nucleotide sequences was sequenced per donor, of which about 18% were non-productive.

The cohort comprised some 680 healthy bone marrow donors. At the time of sampling, all cohort members were nominally healthy, though unrecorded immune exposures were likely present. Of the 690 or so cohort members, roughly 290 had a positive CMV serostatus and 350 to 450 had a negative one, while no CMV serostatus was recorded for the donor. Each donor provided a peripheral blood sample, and peripheral blood mononuclear cells were used for TCR beta sequencing. The Qiagen DNeasy Blood Extraction Kit was used to extract genomic DNA from the blood cell samples. Libraries came from the immunoSEQ multiplex PCR assay. For the multiplex PCR, a mixture combining 60 forward primers for TCR Vbeta segments and 13 reverse primers for TCR Jbeta segments was used. Amplification of the CDR3 region of rearranged TCR beta genes was performed with a multiplex PCR assay on genomic DNA. The Illumina HiSeq System was used to sequence the amplified TCR beta libraries as 87-base-pair reads. The original pipeline was this. Across the 700 or so repertoires, a later analysis counted roughly 84 million unique TCR beta chains, roughly 11 million of which were shared by at least two donors. Raw reads were error-corrected and collapsed into unique sequences by a nearest-neighbor algorithm in which closely related sequences were merged to remove PCR and sequencing errors. V, D and J gene segments were assigned by aligning CDR3 sequences to IMGT reference sequences. Each retained sequence needed at least a six-nucleotide match to both a V gene segment and a J gene segment. Rearrangements were called productive when the CDR3 lacked stop codons and stayed in frame with V and J; all others were non-productive. CDR3 was defined according to IMGT convention as the region running from the second conserved V-encoded cysteine to the conserved J-encoded phenylalanine. The earlier analysis of about 610 of the donors excluded sequences that lacked an unambiguous match to a single V gene segment. An earlier analysis of fewer than 750 of the donors classified V segments as functional when productive rearrangements were above 56.7% and as segregating when the standard deviation between donors was above 5%. To diagnose cytomegalovirus status from the catalog of TCR beta chain sequences, a statistical classification framework was built. V and J gene assignment, in a later analysis, came from comparing TCR nucleotide sequences with IMGT/GENE-DB human TR gene sequences. Using the TCRdist pipeline, a later analysis assigned CDR3 sequences along with most-parsimonious VDJ recombination scenarios. In a later analysis, each TCR beta chain was defined by its CDR3 amino acid sequence together with its V-gene family, and reads lacking a unique V-gene family were excluded. A later analysis removed 592 highly shared, low-generation-probability nucleotide sequences to deal with suspected cross-contamination and a sequencing artifact. In a later analysis, a clonal expansion index for each public chain was calculated from normalized within-repertoire ranks of inferred template counts. Generation probabilities in a later analysis came from a VDJ recombination model fitted to out-of-frame rearrangements, and those results were checked against IGoR. A later analysis scored TCR-TCR, TCR-HLA and TCR-CMV co-occurrence with hypergeometric tests, applying a repertoire-size bias correction to TCR pairs. A later analysis estimated false discovery rates by permuting HLA or CMV assignments 20 times. A later analysis grouped co-occurring TCRs with DBSCAN, adding TCRdist sequence similarity when clustering within HLA-allele-positive subsets. For co-occurrence clustering, repertoires with fewer than 30,000 or more than 120,000 public chains were excluded, along with four to six repertoires with anomalous nucleotide sharing. The table was pulled from immuneACCESS by TCRdb, which kept in-frame rearrangements only. Such tables lose some clones; where checked, under half of the loss comes from unresolved V genes, and the rest has no known cause. D and trimming come from the DNA, and the V and J calls and clone size come from that table. In this sample the table shows 110,000 or so clones, 74% of which occur a single time. The ten largest clones add up to approximately 2% of the sample.

General findings and caveats noted by the study authors: Because the 87-base-pair reads could not distinguish some IMGT-functional V segments, including TRBV6-2 and TRBV6-3, those segments were excluded. A later analysis associated about 17,000 TCR beta sequences with specific HLA alleles at a false discovery rate of 0.05. Cytomegalovirus status was reported to be diagnosed by the classifier with high specificity and sensitivity in both the original and validation cohorts. Roughly uniform sequencing depth across donors was assumed in presence/absence analyses, although this assumption may not hold. An earlier analysis of approximately 500 of the donors showed that most TCR beta V segments appeared in productive rearrangements either about 87% or about 30% of the time, which broadly matched IMGT annotations. A cluster of highly shared sequence variants was judged likely to be a technical artifact of the sequencing pipeline. Three of the identified cytomegalovirus-associated TCR beta chains were confirmed in vitro to be specific for cytomegalovirus antigens. A further reported finding was that TCR beta sequences accurately predicted the HLA-A and HLA-B alleles for most subjects in the first cohort. Only TCR beta chains were sequenced in this cohort, and the absence of alpha or paired-chain data limited detectable features. A later analysis found that TCR association rates varied across HLA loci, with DRB1 alleles showing the most associated TCRs and HLA-C alleles the fewest. According to a later analysis, most CMV-associated TCR beta chains appeared to be HLA-restricted, and the HLA associations seemed to be driven largely by CMV exposure. Because counts were too low, roughly 17 rarely observed V segments, including chromosome 9 orphons, were left out of the earlier analysis of 587 of the donors. Immune exposure information for the cohort was limited to CMV serostatus. In a later analysis, several top co-occurrence clusters were reported to appear linked to parvovirus B19, influenza, CMV and Epstein-Barr virus. Correlated functional status among segregating V segments might reflect linkage disequilibrium, but an unknown experimental factor could not be ruled out. The study gave a list of some 150 TCR beta chains associated with cytomegalovirus. While some public TCRs were present in many individuals, most TCR sequences turned up only very rarely across donors. When HLA alleles, especially DR and DQ, strongly co-occurred, attributing TCR associations to individual alleles was difficult. It was suggested by the authors that the approach could potentially be generalized to other disease states and immunological phenotypes. According to a later genetic analysis, donors in an Asian-associated ancestry cluster had fewer N-insertions in productive TCRs than the roughly 670-donor mean. Because some donors lacked HLA typing at each locus, the association tests relied only on the typed subset. In a later analysis, HLA-associated TCR beta chains showed more clonal expansion and lower generation probabilities than non-associated chains that were equally common. In a later genetic analysis, a missense DCLRE1C variant was associated with V-gene and J-gene trimming of TCR beta chains, and the association was replicated in an independent cohort.

CDR1 is given as SEHNR and CDR2 as FQNEAQ, both from the germline V gene (reference sequence). The CDR3 spans 19 residues, from the cysteine through the phenylalanine. Only the CDR3 portion is preserved as DNA: 57 bases, with reading frame beginning at the first base. V loses 5 bases, J loses 2 bases, and the germline ends lie 27 bases apart. This TCR was recovered from a human donor in good health. The specimen sequenced was PBMCs. The V and J genes are TRBV7-9 and TRBJ2-5; confidence is insufficient to name the D gene. The CDR3 region reads CASSPPVGDVKTPQETQYF. The bases read TGTGCCAGCAGCCCCCCTGTCGGAGATGTCAAGACCCCTCAAGAGACCCAGTACTTC.